Shown below are 27 T cell receptor beta chains from a single sample sequenced in a study of vaccination and CD4 T cells after COVID-19. Treatment of the sample: roughly nine-day PBMC culture with coronavirus spike peptide pools or control peptides (ViraFEST assay). No antigen is known for these receptors. Sequencing of cultured CD4+ T cell DNA used the Oncomine TCR Beta short-read assay. MiXCR, applied by TCRdb to the PCR reads, yields one record per CDR3 protein. The profile shows about 9,300 distinct CDR3 sequences, roughly half of them singletons. Sequencing was done on a sample of CD4+ T cells from blood, cultured in vitro. The receptor source for this set is a human donor who had recovered from COVID-19.

The rearrangement joins TRBV20-1 to TRBJ1-5, with unresolved D. Between the trimmed V and J ends, which lost 4 bases and 1 base, there was a span of 8 bases. Germline loops: CDR1 DFQATT, CDR2 SNEGSKA (reference sequence). CDR3 length: 13 residues. CDR3 region: CSAKPDSNQPQHF. The CDR3 bases are TGCAGTGCTAAACCGGACAGCAATCAGCCCCAGCATTTT.

The chain is built from TRBV19 and TRBJ2-3, with D perhaps assigned TRBD1 or TRBD2 (6 bases each). With 5 bases removed from V and 6 bases from J, the gap between germline ends came to 18 bases. The CDR3 loop spans 15 amino acids. From germline, CDR1 is LNHDA and CDR2 SQIVND (reference sequence). The CDR3 bases are TGTGCCAGTAGTTCTACTCGGGGGCTCGGGGATACGCAGTATTTT. Protein product: CASSSTRGLGDTQYF.

The chain recombines TRBV12-3 or TRBV12-4 with TRBJ1-1; TRBD1 aligns across 7 bases. The J segment lost 3 bases and the V segment lost 6 bases, leaving 7 bases of the junction unmatched. This CDR3 is built from 14 residues. The CDR3 region is CASSRQGPDTEAFF. The CDR3 DNA follows: TGTGCCAGCAGCAGACAGGGACCGGACACTGAAGCTTTCTTT.

This clonotype was seen a few times. The chain joins TRBV7-6 to TRBJ1-4; perhaps TRBD1 as D (5 bases). CDR3 length: 15 residues. CDR1 and CDR2 from the germline V gene are SGHVS and FNYEAQ. Trimming stripped 5 bases from V and 2 bases from J, with 12 bases between. DNA for the CDR3: TGTGCCAGCAGCCCCGACGGGGGGACTAATGAAAAACTGTTTTTT. Amino acid sequence: CASSPDGGTNEKLFF.

The DNA of the CDR3 is TGTGCCAGCAGCTTAAATAGCGGGAGTGCCTACGAGCAGTACTTC. It is translated as CASSLNSGSAYEQYF. This chain joins TRBV7-2 and TRBJ2-7, with 9 bases matching TRBD2. This CDR3 has 15 residues. The V segment lost 2 bases and the J segment 2 bases; nucleotides outside the gene matches: 4. CDR1 is SGHTA and CDR2 is FQGNSA in the germline V gene.

This clonotype has a handful of counts. The CDR3 coding sequence is TGTGCCAGCAGCGGTCGGGGGGATCAGCCCCAGCATTTT. It encodes CASSGRGDQPQHF. The V gene is TRBV7-9, the J gene TRBJ1-5, with D tentatively TRBD1 (5 bases). CDR1 SEHNR and CDR2 FQNEAQ come from the germline V gene (reference sequence). The CDR3 has 13 residues. V gave up 5 bases and J gave up 5 bases, with 10 bases separating them. Drawing the rest from reference TRBV7-9 and TRBJ1-5, the complete variable domain is DTGVSQNPRHKITKRGQNVTFRCDPISEHNRLYWYRQTLGQGPEFLTYFQNEAQLEKSRLLSDRFSAERPKGSFSTLEIQRTEQGDSAMYLCASSGRGDQPQHFGDGTRLSIL.

This clonotype has more than one count but fewer than ten. The chain carries TRBV7-2 and TRBJ1-5, with TRBD1 identical over 7 bases. This CDR3 comprises 15 residues. With V trimmed by 8 bases and J by 6 bases, 13 bases remained unmatched. Germline lookup yields CDR1 SGHTA and CDR2 FQGNSA. CDR3 DNA sequence: TGTGCCAGCTCCGACCAGGGGGTCGTCGGTCAGCCCCAGCATTTT. Its protein product is CASSDQGVVGQPQHF.

The chain joins TRBV19 to TRBJ2-2; 8 nucleotides match TRBD1. This CDR3 is built from 16 residues. The V and J ends lost 6 bases and 7 bases, in that order; junction bases with no gene match: 13. The V gene's germline CDR1 is LNHDA and CDR2 SQIVND (reference sequence). The CDR3 region is CASRHKTGTGIGELFF. The DNA for the CDR3 is TGTGCCAGTAGGCACAAAACCGGGACAGGTATCGGGGAGCTGTTTTTT.

This sequence joins TRBV12-3 or TRBV12-4 and TRBJ1-2, with TRBD1 as a possible D gene (6 bases). V shed 6 bases and J shed 8 bases, with 16 bases lying between them. The CDR3 runs to 13 residues. CDR3 in DNA: TGTGCCAGCAGCCAAAGGGGGATTCGGGGCTACACCTTC. Its protein product is CASSQRGIRGYTF.

There are a few counts of this clonotype. This chain joins TRBV19 and TRBJ1-2; D is perhaps TRBD1 (5 bases). Germline values: CDR1 LNHDA, CDR2 SQIVND (reference sequence). V dropped 5 bases and J dropped 6 bases, with 13 bases sitting between them. The CDR3 runs 13 residues. DNA of the CDR3: TGTGCCAGTAGTCCGATTACGGGGGATGGCTACACCTTC. Amino acids: CASSPITGDGYTF.

The V gene is TRBV7-6, the J gene TRBJ2-7; D may be TRBD2 (5 bases). The V and J ends lost 3 bases and 3 bases respectively, with 9 bases between them. CDR3 size: 13 residues. CDR1 is SGHVS, CDR2 FNYEAQ, per germline. DNA for the CDR3: TGTGCCAGCAGCTTTGCGGGCGGCTACGAGCAGTACTTC. Protein: CASSFAGGYEQYF.

This sequence joins TRBV2 and TRBJ2-2; TRBD1 aligns across 9 bases. Looked up from germline, CDR1 is SNHLY and CDR2 is FYNNEI. The CDR3 consists of 14 residues. V trimming: 8 bases; J trimming: 1 base; junction bases outside the gene matches: 2. The CDR3, as DNA: TGTGCCAGCCAGACAGGGGGGAACACCGGGGAGCTGTTTTTT. It translates to CASQTGGNTGELFF.

A few counts support this clonotype. The chain is built from TRBV15 and TRBJ2-3; D might be TRBD2 (5 bases). Germline V gene sequence: CDR1 LNHNV, CDR2 YYDKDF (reference sequence). The CDR3 totals 14 residues. Trimming removed 1 base from V and 4 bases from J, with 9 bases in between. The CDR3 loop reads CATSRAAEADTQYF. CDR3 sequence (DNA): TGTGCCACCAGCAGAGCGGCGGAGGCAGATACGCAGTATTTT.

V is TRBV11-1 and J is TRBJ2-1; TRBD2 matches 8 bases. The junction had 7 bases not matched to a gene; V was cut back by 7 bases and J by 2 bases. Germline V gives CDR1 SGHAT, CDR2 FQDESV (reference sequence). CDR3 length equals 15 residues. The DNA of the CDR3 is TGTGCCAGCACCGAAACTAGCGGCCCCTACAATGAGCAGTTCTTC. This translates into CASTETSGPYNEQFF. Full variable domain (rest looked up from reference TRBV11-1 and TRBJ2-1): EAEVAQSPRYKITEKSQAVAFWCDPISGHATLYWYRQILGQGPELLVQFQDESVVDDSQLPKDRFSAERLKGVDSTLKIQPAELGDSAMYLCASTETSGPYNEQFFGPGTRLTVL.

In its sample, this clonotype is medium-sized. The V gene is TRBV11-3, the J gene TRBJ1-2, with D uncertain. V lost 5 bases to trimming and J lost 3 bases, with 16 bases between them. The CDR3 length is 15 residues. The germline gives CDR1 SGHNT, CDR2 YENEEA. CDR3 loop: CASSPTPGAYYGYTF. CDR3 DNA: TGTGCCAGCAGCCCCACCCCGGGTGCGTACTATGGCTACACCTTC.

The chain combines TRBV11-1 with TRBJ2-5, with a tentative D call TRBD2 (5 bases). The CDR3 loop spans 16 amino acids. Per germline, CDR1 SGHAT and CDR2 FQDESV (reference sequence). V was trimmed by 0 bases and J by 2 bases, leaving 13 bases between them. The DNA for the CDR3 is TGTGCCAGCAGCTTAGCGCGGAGGCCGGGGCAAGAGACCCAGTACTTC. It is translated as CASSLARRPGQETQYF.

V gene TRBV20-1 combines with J gene TRBJ2-4; 7 positions match TRBD1. V was clipped by 1 base and J by 0 bases; unmatched bases: 12. This CDR3 region has 18 residues. CDR1 is DFQATT, CDR2 SNEGSKA, per germline (reference sequence). The CDR3 nucleotides read TGCAGTGCTAGAGGAGGGGGCTTGAGACAGGCAGCCAAAAACATTCAGTACTTC. Protein: CSARGGGLRQAAKNIQYF.

The chain uses TRBV7-3 and TRBJ1-2; the D gene is possibly TRBD1 (5 bases). Trimming stripped 5 bases from V and 8 bases from J, with 15 bases between. The CDR3 consists of 13 residues. The germline CDR1 and CDR2 sequences are SGHTA and FQGTGA. The CDR3 protein is CASSRPGGNGYTF. CDR3 nucleotide sequence: TGTGCCAGCAGCCGCCCGGGGGGGAACGGCTACACCTTC.

The chain has TRBV30 and TRBJ2-3; 15 bases are a match to TRBD2. This CDR3 spans 16 amino acids. CDR1 is GTSNPN, CDR2 SVGIG, per germline (reference sequence). Losses at the gene ends were 4 bases for V and 4 bases for J; bases not matched to a gene: 6. This CDR3 reads CAWTLGLAGGPDTQYF. The CDR3 bases are TGTGCCTGGACCCTAGGACTAGCGGGGGGGCCAGATACGCAGTATTTT.

The CDR3 bases are TGTGCCAGCAGCCCTACGCTAGCGGGAGGGACGGAGACCCAGTACTTC. Translated: CASSPTLAGGTETQYF. The gene calls are TRBV7-8 and TRBJ2-5; 12 bases are a match to TRBD2. V was clipped by 5 bases and J by 5 bases; unmatched bases: 9. Germline V gene lookup returns CDR1 SGHVS and CDR2 FQNEAQ. The CDR3 has 16 amino acids.

The genes are TRBV6-2 or TRBV6-3 and TRBJ2-5, with D tentatively TRBD1 (6 bases). The CDR3 has 15 residues. The V end was cut by 5 bases, the J end by 7 bases, with 20 bases between. Germline V gives CDR1 MNHEY, CDR2 SVGEGT. CDR3 region: CASSPTLQGAGTQYF. The CDR3 DNA is TGTGCCAGCAGTCCGACTTTACAGGGCGCGGGGACCCAGTACTTC.

The chain is built from TRBV6-1 and TRBJ1-1; D not certain. Between the trimmed V and J ends, which lost 10 bases and 0 bases, there was a span of 12 bases. CDR1 MNHNS and CDR2 SASEGT come from the germline V gene. CDR3 length: 13 residues. The CDR3: CAIFGAMNTEAFF. DNA for the CDR3: TGTGCCATATTTGGCGCCATGAACACTGAAGCTTTCTTT.

The rearrangement uses TRBV6-1 and TRBJ2-3; 9 bases line up with TRBD1. The germline gives CDR1 MNHNS, CDR2 SASEGT. The trim removed 6 bases at V and 1 base at J, leaving 14 bases unmatched. The CDR3 spans 18 residues. The CDR3 here is CASRTGTGRWGGTDTQYF. CDR3 DNA: TGTGCCAGCAGAACCGGGACAGGGCGTTGGGGGGGCACAGATACGCAGTATTTT.

In this sample, this clonotype is large. This chain uses TRBV12-3 or TRBV12-4 with TRBJ1-6; 7 bases match TRBD1. Trimming cost V 5 bases and J 0 bases; bases outside gene matches: 10. The CDR3 sequence is 18 residues long. The CDR3: CASSRTGTMSSYNSPLHF. CDR3 DNA: TGTGCCAGCAGTAGGACAGGAACAATGAGCTCCTATAATTCACCCCTCCACTTT.

This clonotype was detected once. The CDR3: CASSLASLPNTEAFF. The DNA of the CDR3 is TGTGCCAGCAGCTTAGCCAGCCTGCCGAACACTGAAGCTTTCTTT. The chain is built from TRBV11-3 and TRBJ1-1, with no clear D. The CDR3 consists of 15 residues. The germline CDR1 and CDR2 sequences are SGHNT and YENEEA. V lost 1 base to trimming and J lost 1 base, with 10 bases between them.

This chain uses TRBV2 with TRBJ1-4; no firm D call. V was trimmed by 6 bases and J by 7 bases, leaving 12 bases between them. The CDR3 contains 13 residues. Germline CDR1 reads SNHLY; CDR2 reads FYNNEI. CDR3 nucleotide sequence: TGTGCCAGCAGCCCCGAAGTTAGTGAAAAACTGTTTTTT. Residues: CASSPEVSEKLFF.

The V gene is TRBV7-9, the J gene TRBJ2-5; D is undetermined. The CDR3 has 11 residues. Trimming shortened V by 5 bases and J by 7 bases, and 8 bases separated the two germline ends. CDR1 and CDR2 from the germline V gene are SEHNR and FQNEAQ (reference sequence). CDR3 sequence: CASSLRRTQYF. DNA for the CDR3: TGTGCCAGCAGCCTTCGTAGGACCCAGTACTTC. The entire variable domain, with the rest obtained from reference TRBV7-9 and TRBJ2-5, is as follows: DTGVSQNPRHKITKRGQNVTFRCDPISEHNRLYWYRQTLGQGPEFLTYFQNEAQLEKSRLLSDRFSAERPKGSFSTLEIQRTEQGDSAMYLCASSLRRTQYFGPGTRLLVL.